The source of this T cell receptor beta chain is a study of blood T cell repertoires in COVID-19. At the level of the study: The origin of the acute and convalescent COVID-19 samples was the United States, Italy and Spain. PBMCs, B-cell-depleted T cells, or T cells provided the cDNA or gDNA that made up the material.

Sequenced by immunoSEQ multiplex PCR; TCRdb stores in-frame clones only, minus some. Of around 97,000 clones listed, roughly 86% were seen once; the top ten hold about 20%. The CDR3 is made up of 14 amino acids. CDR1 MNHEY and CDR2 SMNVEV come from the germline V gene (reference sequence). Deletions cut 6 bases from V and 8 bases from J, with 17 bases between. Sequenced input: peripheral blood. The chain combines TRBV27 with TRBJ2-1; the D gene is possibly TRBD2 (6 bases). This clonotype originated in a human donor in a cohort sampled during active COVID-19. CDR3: CASSLYSSDDEQFF. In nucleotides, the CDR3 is TGTGCCAGCAGCCTCTATTCTAGCGATGATGAGCAGTTCTTC.